This is a list of T cell receptor beta chains from one sample in a study of cytomegalovirus exposure and HLA in healthy donors. Assay used: immunoSEQ multiplex PCR; TCRdb lists only in-frame clones, some missing. Of some 120,000 clones in the sample, 60% to 85% were seen once. The specimen was PBMCs. These receptors all come from a woman between 35 and 50 years old in good health and CMV-seropositive. CDR3s include the opening cysteine and the closing phenylalanine or tryptophan. Each record gives: clone size, D gene, J gene, V gene, CDR3 protein, CDR3 DNA. D genes are given only for firm matches. Only part of the rows carry a size: once, few, many, or a class if the clone is expanded.

few | . | TRBJ2-5 | TRBV4-2 | CASSPGQLETQYF | TGTGCCAGCAGCCCTGGACAGTTAGAAACCCAGTACTTC
few | . | TRBJ1-5 | TRBV4-1 | CASSQDGGFGNQPQHF | TGCGCCAGCAGCCAAGATGGGGGGTTTGGCAATCAGCCCCAGCATTTT
few | . | TRBJ2-1 | TRBV7-9 | CASSPYTTPWAGDEQFF | TGTGCCAGCAGCCCATATACGACACCCTGGGCGGGCGATGAGCAGTTCTTC
. | TRBD1 | TRBJ1-1 | TRBV6-6 | CASTRGTGGEAFF | TGTGCCAGCACCCGAGGGACAGGTGGTGAAGCTTTCTTT
. | TRBD1 | TRBJ1-6 | TRBV6-6 | CASSFLDGQGDSPLHF | TGTGCCAGCAGTTTTTTGGACGGACAGGGAGATTCACCCCTCCACTTT
. | . | TRBJ1-2 | TRBV6-5 | CASRRDRIGGYTF | TGTGCCAGCAGACGCGACAGGATAGGCGGCTACACCTTC
. | . | TRBJ1-6 | TRBV5-1 | CASSLGGTSDSPLHF | TGCGCCAGCAGCTTGGGTGGGACATCTGATTCACCCCTCCACTTT
once | . | TRBJ1-1 | TRBV5-4 | CASSLELGRSTEAFF | TGTGCCAGCAGCTTGGAATTGGGGCGTAGCACTGAAGCTTTCTTT
. | . | TRBJ1-6 | TRBV30 | CAWSLRTVSPLHF | TGTGCCTGGAGTCTCCGGACTGTGTCACCCCTCCACTTT
. | . | TRBJ1-2 | TRBV5-1 | CASSLERQNYGYTF | TGCGCCAGCAGCTTGGAGAGACAAAACTATGGCTACACCTTC
. | TRBD1 | TRBJ1-1 | TRBV5-1 | CASSLAGDSSREAFF | TGCGCCAGCAGCTTGGCCGGGGACAGTTCGAGGGAAGCTTTCTTT
. | . | TRBJ1-2 | TRBV7-9 | CASSLGYDALYGYTF | TGTGCCAGCAGCTTAGGCTACGATGCCTTGTATGGCTACACCTTC
once | . | TRBJ1-5 | TRBV6-4 | CASSDGADTNQPQHF | TGTGCCAGCAGTGACGGGGCAGACACCAATCAGCCCCAGCATTTT
. | . | TRBJ1-5 | TRBV6-1 | CASSTRPDTNQPQHF | TGTGCCAGCAGTACCCGGCCGGACACCAATCAGCCCCAGCATTTT
. | TRBD1 | TRBJ2-7 | TRBV30 | CAWGTDSYEQYF | TGTGCCTGGGGGACAGACTCCTACGAGCAGTACTTC
. | . | TRBJ2-7 | TRBV27 | CASSLIGRDSYEQYF | TGTGCCAGCAGTCTCATAGGGCGGGACTCCTACGAGCAGTACTTC
. | . | TRBJ2-5 | TRBV20-1 | CSARETETQYF | TGCAGTGCTAGAGAAACTGAGACCCAGTACTTC
. | TRBD2 | TRBJ2-5 | TRBV5-1 | CASSSGLAGGQETQYF | TGCGCCAGCAGCTCCGGACTAGCGGGGGGACAAGAGACCCAGTACTTC
. | . | TRBJ2-3 | TRBV30 | CAWRPRGAHTDTQYF | TGTGCCTGGAGGCCCCGCGGGGCCCACACAGATACGCAGTATTTT
. | TRBD2 | TRBJ2-1 | TRBV9 | CASSPRTSGGHNEQFF | TGTGCCAGCAGCCCTAGGACTAGCGGGGGGCACAATGAGCAGTTCTTC
. | . | TRBJ1-2 | TRBV2 | CASKEGSNYGYTF | TGTGCCAGCAAGGAGGGGTCTAACTATGGCTACACCTTC
once | . | TRBJ1-1 | TRBV19 | CATKDLTEAFF | TGTGCCACCAAGGACTTGACTGAAGCTTTCTTT
. | . | TRBJ2-7 | TRBV12-5 | CASALTAPYEQYF | TGTGCTAGTGCTCTTACAGCTCCCTACGAGCAGTACTTC
. | . | TRBJ1-6 | TRBV2 | CASSEDLGQYSPLHF | TGTGCCAGCAGTGAAGACCTGGGGCAGTATTCACCCCTCCACTTT
. | TRBD1 | TRBJ2-1 | TRBV6-5 | CASFSATGSYNEQFF | TGTGCCAGCTTCTCTGCGACAGGGTCCTACAATGAGCAGTTCTTC
. | . | TRBJ1-5 | TRBV30 | CACSGQPKGPQHF | TGTGCCTGTTCAGGACAGCCTAAAGGGCCCCAGCATTTT
. | . | TRBJ1-2 | TRBV6-5 | CAVFGRGLGRTF | TGTGCTGTTTTCGGCCGGGGCCTCGGGAGGACCTTC
. | TRBD1 | TRBJ1-4 | TRBV6-1 | CASTGQGVLHEKLFF | TGTGCCAGCACAGGACAGGGGGTATTGCATGAAAAACTGTTTTTT
. | . | TRBJ2-7 | TRBV7-2 | CASSLAGDRLYEQYF | TGTGCCAGCAGCTTAGCTGGTGACAGGCTCTACGAGCAGTACTTC
. | TRBD2 | TRBJ2-3 | TRBV5-4 | CASSPGTSGSTDTQYF | TGTGCCAGCAGCCCCGGGACTAGCGGGAGCACAGATACGCAGTATTTT
. | . | TRBJ1-6 | TRBV15 | CATSVKRDYMGSPLHF | TGTGCCACCAGCGTTAAAAGGGACTATATGGGTTCACCCCTCCACTTT
. | TRBD2 | TRBJ2-3 | TRBV27 | CASKTGTSVSPSTDTQYF | TGTGCCAGCAAAACCGGGACTAGCGTATCACCTAGCACAGATACGCAGTATTTT
. | . | TRBJ1-2 | TRBV2 | CASTDRNYGYTF | TGTGCCAGCACCGACAGGAACTATGGCTACACCTTC
. | . | TRBJ2-7 | TRBV30 | CAWSVQYEQYF | TGTGCCTGGAGTGTACAGTACGAGCAGTACTTC
. | TRBD1 | TRBJ1-6 | TRBV7-9 | CASSLDRVSPLHF | TGTGCCAGCAGCCTGGACAGGGTTTCACCCCTCCACTTT
. | . | TRBJ2-6 | TRBV19 | CASRSGVNVLTF | TGTGCCAGCCGATCGGGGGTCAACGTCCTGACTTTC
. | . | TRBJ2-3 | TRBV2 | CASSAQGGTDTQYF | TGTGCCAGCAGTGCGCAGGGAGGAACAGATACGCAGTATTTT
. | TRBD1 | TRBJ1-2 | TRBV16 | CASSQLGQGLYTF | TGTGCCAGCAGCCAATTGGGACAGGGACTCTACACCTTC
. | . | TRBJ2-7 | TRBV30 | CACLNRAGQYF | TGTGCCTGCCTAAACAGGGCTGGGCAGTACTTC
. | . | TRBJ1-1 | TRBV28 | CASSPDSGRWAFF | TGTGCCAGCAGCCCAGATTCGGGGAGGTGGGCTTTCTTT
. | . | TRBJ1-5 | TRBV10-3 | CAISESKGTQPQHF | TGTGCCATCAGTGAGTCAAAGGGGACACAGCCCCAGCATTTT
. | TRBD1 | TRBJ1-3 | TRBV4-1 | CASSPGQGYGNTIYF | TGCGCCAGCAGTCCGGGACAGGGTTACGGAAACACCATATATTTT
. | . | TRBJ2-7 | TRBV7-8 | CASSLEYAGREQYF | TGTGCCAGCAGCTTAGAGTATGCAGGCAGGGAGCAGTACTTC